This TCR beta chain was sequenced in a study of T cells in Graves' hyperthyroidism and ophthalmopathy. Template material for amplifying TCR beta CDR3 regions consisted of RNA transcripts. A set of HTBI primers served as the primers for a first-round RT-PCR of the TCR CDR3. TCRdb used MiXCR to reprocess the multiplex PCR reads, holding one entry per CDR3 protein. The table lists hundreds of thousands of distinct CDR3 sequences, over 12% of them singletons, with over 10% in the top ten. This clonotype occurred many times. Trimming shortened V by 5 bases and J by 3 bases, and 10 bases separated the two germline ends. Looked up from germline, CDR1 is SEHNR and CDR2 is FQNEAQ (reference sequence). The CDR3 length is 13 residues.

The rearrangement uses TRBV7-9 and TRBJ1-2; TRBD1 is a possible D gene (5 bases). This receptor was taken from a man between 18 and 29 years old with Graves' ophthalmopathy. The specimen was blood. The CDR3, as DNA: TGTGCCAGCAGCCTGACAGTTGACTATGGCTACACCTTC. It codes for CASSLTVDYGYTF.